This entry concerns a single T cell receptor (beta chain). Germline-derived CDR1 and CDR2 are SGHTA and FQGNSA. The CDR3 is 18 residues long. Trimming removed 0 bases from V and 4 bases from J; junction bases left unmatched: 7. This entry is derived from a study of blood T cell repertoires in COVID-19. Sequencing used immunoSEQ multiplex PCR; TCRdb keeps in-frame clones, though not all of them. The table has 150,000 to 200,000 clones, about 85% seen once. This sequence was found in a woman between 70 and 85 years old with COVID-19, enrolled during active disease. The sequenced material came from peripheral blood. The V and J genes are TRBV7-2 and TRBJ2-2; 11 bases align to TRBD2. The CDR3 DNA follows: TGTGCCAGCAGCTTAGCCTTTAGCGGGAGGGCCGTCACCGGGGAGCTGTTTTTT. Translation gives CASSLAFSGRAVTGELFF.